Sequencing of this T cell receptor beta chain was carried out in a study of blood T cells in healthy people across ages (dated by TCRdb to between 2014 and 2016). A note on the overall study: In model experiments, template switching captured about one uniquely barcoded TCR beta cDNA molecule for every two T cells. Age-related changes in TCR beta repertoire diversity were measured in the study by deep sequencing normalized with unique cDNA molecular identifiers. Donors were grouped into four age groups: young (average approximately 16 years), middle-aged (approximately 41), aged (about 60) and long-lived (just over 80). To avoid experimental bias, donors of different ages were spread randomly across the sequencing lanes. For two donors (one aged 18 to 29 and one aged 80 or older), the study analyzed two additional independent replicas of 1 million unique cDNA reads from the same blood draw. The research as a whole found: Estimates of total diversity from one million sequenced T cells were regarded as lower bounds and underestimates. The percentage of naive T cells measured by flow cytometry correlated strongly with observed TCR beta diversity. Since profiling was done on bulk unsorted PBMCs, naive and antigen-experienced compartments could not be conclusively compared. Donor CMV infection status was unknown, potentially confounding age-related changes in expanded clonotypes. The long-lived group showed more naive CD4+ T cells, fewer expanded clones and increased TCR diversity than the aged group, suggesting age selection. Observed TCR beta diversity per million T cells fell roughly linearly with age, and a significant reduction was already apparent by age around 36.

The roughly 39 donors, aged roughly 6 to 95 years, were systemically healthy Caucasian individuals from Russia. Each donor gave about 9.2 milliliters of peripheral blood, drawn into EDTA-treated Vacutainer tubes. Ficoll-Paque density-gradient centrifugation was used to isolate PBMCs, with at least 6 million per sample. Trizol reagent was used to extract total RNA from the PBMCs, yielding at least 6 micrograms per sample. Naive CD45RAhigh/CD27high T cell percentages were measured by flow cytometry on a PBMC aliquot from every donor. Library creation used 5' RACE. The sample was run on an Illumina HiSeq 2500. The second PCR ran for about 6 to 12 cycles and used a J-beta primer mix along with a sample-barcoded 5' primer. A unique molecular identifier was introduced onto each TCR beta cDNA molecule by a template-switch 5' adaptor carrying 12 random nucleotides. Each sample yielded at least 2.5 million CDR3-containing paired-end reads. First-strand cDNA was synthesized from all RNA with the Mint cDNA synthesis kit, primed by a TRBC-specific oligonucleotide. All cDNA was treated with uracil-DNA glycosylase and then went through a first 18-cycle PCR with the universal primers M1SS and BC2_uni_R. The authors' analysis ran thus. For normalization, 1 million high-quality reads, each with a distinct molecular identifier, were randomly selected from each sample. Reads sharing molecular identifiers were discarded rather than binned into consensus sequences. MiTCR, set to a Q25 quality threshold and the strictest error-elimination algorithm, was used for CDR3 identification, clonotype clustering and error correction. A nonparametric unseen species model with Euler transformation was used to estimate lower-bound total TCR beta diversity. TCRdb reanalyzed the raw reads on its own, using fastp at Q25 for trimming and MiXCR for clone calling, and kept in-frame beta chains. Entries that share a CDR3 protein sequence are merged under the most common genes and DNA. The V and J calls were not made by the authors but by TCRdb's processing. The sample includes about 580,000 distinct CDR3 sequences, with 40% to 50% observed a single time. Of the sample, 20% to 25% falls within the top ten clones.

For this clonotype: The antigen it binds to is not known. Base qualities are not provided; no much larger clone lies one nucleotide away.

The CDR3 goes from the cysteine to the phenylalanine over 14 residues. CDR3 DNA is the only sequence kept; it has 42 bases, read in frame from the first base. The germline ends are 14 bases apart after V is trimmed by 6 bases and J by 2 bases. The germline V gene specifies SGHTA as CDR1 and FQGNSA as CDR2. The sample was blood. The rearranged segments are TRBV7-2 and TRBJ2-7, with TRBD1 tentatively as D gene (6 bases match). The source is a man older than 75 in good health. The CDR3 loop reads CASRLAGVAYEQYF. In nucleotide form, the sequence is TGTGCCAGCAGGCTAGCAGGGGTCGCCTACGAGCAGTACTTC.